What follows are 11 T cell receptor beta chains derived from one specimen sequenced in a study of human T cells and chemical hapten exposure. A single record per CDR3 protein comes from TCRdb applying MiXCR to the RACE reads. There are 73,000 or so distinct CDR3 sequences in the sample; around 8.8% occur only once, and 3% to 4.5% lies in the top ten. Time point in this sample: patch test 2, 6 weeks after DPC sensitization. The treatment: therapeutic diphenylcyclopropenone sensitization with weekly scalp DPC. Sample: whole blood, taken in connection with sensitization to the hapten diphenylcyclopropenone (DPC). These receptor sequences come from a woman aged 45-60 years with alopecia areata. Some clones in this sample may be carry-over from other donors' samples.

The sample holds a few counts of this clonotype. The V call is TRBV12-3 or TRBV12-4, the J call TRBJ1-1, with unresolved D. The CDR3 consists of 12 residues. Deletions cut 7 bases from V and 5 bases from J, with 11 bases between. The DNA for the CDR3 is TGTGCCAGCATGCTACTGGGAACTGAAGCTTTCTTT. This gives the protein CASMLLGTEAFF.

This clonotype was counted at least ten times. The V gene is TRBV7-8, the J gene TRBJ1-1; a weak D match, TRBD1 (5 bases). With 2 bases removed from V and 4 bases from J, the gap between germline ends came to 11 bases. This CDR3 contains 14 residues. Germline V gene lookup returns CDR1 SGHVS and CDR2 FQNEAQ. CDR3: CASSLRGSGTEAFF. The CDR3 DNA reads as TGTGCCAGCAGCTTAAGGGGTAGCGGCACTGAAGCTTTCTTT.

This clonotype was seen a handful of times. The chain employs TRBV19 and TRBJ2-1, with D possibly being TRBD1 or TRBD2 (5 bases each). The CDR3 sequence is 13 residues long. V was pared by 5 bases and J by 0 bases, with 5 bases between. Per the germline V gene, CDR1 is LNHDA and CDR2 is SQIVND (reference sequence). CDR3 in amino acids: CASSGTSYNEQFF. CDR3 coding DNA: TGTGCCAGTAGTGGGACCTCCTACAATGAGCAGTTCTTC. The full variable domain, its missing parts supplied by reference TRBV19 and TRBJ2-1, is DGGITQSPKYLFRKEGQNVTLSCEQNLNHDAMYWYRQDPGQGLRLIYYSQIVNDFQKGDIAEGYSVSREKKESFPLTVTSAQKNPTAFYLCASSGTSYNEQFFGPGTRLTVL.

V usage is TRBV5-4 and J usage is TRBJ1-1; D possibly corresponds to TRBD1 (5 bases). V was shortened by 3 bases and J by 4 bases, with 13 bases between the two germline ends. CDR3 length: 14 residues. Germline assignment: CDR1 SGHNT and CDR2 YYREEE (reference sequence). CDR3 bases: TGTGCCAGCAGCTCCGGACACCTGGGCACTGAAGCTTTCTTT. This codes for CASSSGHLGTEAFF.

Worth noting for this clonotype: A much larger clone lies a single base off, so this may be a read error. The chain recombines TRBV20-1 with TRBJ2-7; TRBD2 aligns across 13 bases. The CDR3 totals 16 residues. Germline CDR1 DFQATT, CDR2 SNEGSKA (reference sequence). CDR3 nucleotides: TGCAGTGGCGGGACTAGCGGGACCCTTTCCCCCTACGAGCAGTGCTTC. Translated: CSGGTSGTLSPYEQCF.

This chain links TRBV7-8 with TRBJ1-3; TRBD1 matches 7 bases. Trimming removed 5 bases from V and 4 bases from J; junction bases left unmatched: 11. The germline V gene encodes CDR1 SGHVS and CDR2 FQNEAQ. The CDR3 has 16 residues. CDR3 sequence (DNA): TGTGCCAGCAGCCCTAGGGGGCGTAGGGCAGGAAACACCATATATTTT. This encodes CASSPRGRRAGNTIYF.

This clonotype was observed a handful of times. V and J are TRBV4-1 and TRBJ2-3, with 10 nucleotides matching TRBD2. The CDR3 is 18 residues long. The germline V gene encodes CDR1 MGHRA and CDR2 YSYEKL. The V segment lost 1 base and the J segment 11 bases; nucleotides outside the gene matches: 18. CDR3: CASSQGPHVDSGGAGQYF. The CDR3 DNA is TGCGCCAGCAGCCAAGGACCCCACGTAGACAGCGGGGGGGCTGGGCAGTATTTT.

This chain joins TRBV15 and TRBJ2-5, with no clear D. The CDR3 has 15 amino acids. The germline gives CDR1 LNHNV, CDR2 YYDKDF (reference sequence). Trimming pared 1 base from V and 2 bases from J, leaving 11 bases between. CDR3: CATSRVSREQETQYF. CDR3 coding DNA: TGTGCCACCAGCAGAGTTTCACGTGAGCAAGAGACCCAGTACTTC.

This clonotype turned up a few times. This chain links TRBV4-1 with TRBJ2-3, with 7 bases fitting TRBD2. The CDR3 has 15 amino acids. Germline V lookup: CDR1 MGHRA, CDR2 YSYEKL. V trimming: 0 bases; J trimming: 1 base; junction bases outside the gene matches: 1. Here the CDR3 DNA reads TGCGCCAGCAGCCAAGAAGCGGGGCGCACAGATACGCAGTATTTT. Translation gives CASSQEAGRTDTQYF.

This clonotype was detected a few times. This chain uses TRBV7-2 with TRBJ2-3; 7 bases match TRBD1. Per the germline V gene, CDR1 is SGHTA and CDR2 is FQGNSA. This CDR3 is 17 amino acids long. V lost 5 bases to trimming and J lost 3 bases; unmatched junction nucleotides: 14. CDR3 coding DNA: TGTGCCAGCAGCCAAGATTCGTGGGGCAGGGGGACAGATACGCAGTATTTT. This translates into CASSQDSWGRGTDTQYF.

This clonotype was observed a handful of times. The chain recombines TRBV11-2 with TRBJ2-5; D may be TRBD2 (5 bases). The germline V and J ends were trimmed by 1 base and 3 bases, with 18 bases remaining between them. The CDR3 loop spans 17 amino acids. Germline assignment: CDR1 SGHAT and CDR2 FQNNGV. CDR3 loop: CASSLGGGQTTKETQYF. CDR3 DNA: TGTGCCAGCAGCTTAGGCGGCGGGCAGACGACTAAAGAGACCCAGTACTTC.